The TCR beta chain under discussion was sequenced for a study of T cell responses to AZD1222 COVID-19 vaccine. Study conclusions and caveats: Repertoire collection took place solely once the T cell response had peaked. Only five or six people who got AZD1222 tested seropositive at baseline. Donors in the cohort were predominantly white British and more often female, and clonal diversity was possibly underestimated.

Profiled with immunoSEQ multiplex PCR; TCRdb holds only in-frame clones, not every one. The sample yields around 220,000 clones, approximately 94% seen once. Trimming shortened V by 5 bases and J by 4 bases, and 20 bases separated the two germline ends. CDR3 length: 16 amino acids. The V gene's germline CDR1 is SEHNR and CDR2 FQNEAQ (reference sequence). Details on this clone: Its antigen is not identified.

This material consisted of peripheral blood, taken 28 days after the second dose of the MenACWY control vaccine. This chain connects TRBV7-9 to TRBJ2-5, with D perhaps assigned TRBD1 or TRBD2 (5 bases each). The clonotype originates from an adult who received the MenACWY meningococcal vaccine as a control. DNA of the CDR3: TGTGCCAGCAGCAACCTCCGGGACGTGTTGGGAGAGACCCAGTACTTC. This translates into CASSNLRDVLGETQYF.